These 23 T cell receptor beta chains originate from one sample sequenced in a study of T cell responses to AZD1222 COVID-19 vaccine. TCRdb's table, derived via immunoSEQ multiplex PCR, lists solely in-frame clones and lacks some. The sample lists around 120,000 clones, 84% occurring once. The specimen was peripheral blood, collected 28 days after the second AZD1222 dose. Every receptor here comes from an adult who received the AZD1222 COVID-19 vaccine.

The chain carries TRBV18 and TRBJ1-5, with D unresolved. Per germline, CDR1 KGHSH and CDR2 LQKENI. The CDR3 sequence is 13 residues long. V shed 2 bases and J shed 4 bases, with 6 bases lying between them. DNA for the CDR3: TGTGCCAGCTCACCAGACTGGAATCAGCCCCAGCATTTT. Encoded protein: CASSPDWNQPQHF.

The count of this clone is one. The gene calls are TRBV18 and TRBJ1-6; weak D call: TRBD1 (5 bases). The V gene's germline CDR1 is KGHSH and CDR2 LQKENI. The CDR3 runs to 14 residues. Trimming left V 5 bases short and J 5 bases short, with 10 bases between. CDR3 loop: CASSSEGNNSPLHF. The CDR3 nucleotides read TGTGCCAGCTCATCGGAGGGGAATAATTCACCCCTCCACTTT.

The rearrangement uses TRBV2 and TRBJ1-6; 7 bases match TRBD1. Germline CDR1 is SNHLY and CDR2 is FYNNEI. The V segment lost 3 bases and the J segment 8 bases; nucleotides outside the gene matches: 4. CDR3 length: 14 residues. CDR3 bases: TGTGCCAGCAGTGAGGGGGACAGTTATTCACCCCTCCACTTT. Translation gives CASSEGDSYSPLHF. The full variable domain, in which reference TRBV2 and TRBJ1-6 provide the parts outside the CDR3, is EPEVTQTPSHQVTQMGQEVILRCVPISNHLYFYWYRQILGQKVEFLVSFYNNEISEKSEIFDDQFSVERPDGSNFTLKIRSTKLEDSAMYFCASSEGDSYSPLHFGNGTRLTVT.

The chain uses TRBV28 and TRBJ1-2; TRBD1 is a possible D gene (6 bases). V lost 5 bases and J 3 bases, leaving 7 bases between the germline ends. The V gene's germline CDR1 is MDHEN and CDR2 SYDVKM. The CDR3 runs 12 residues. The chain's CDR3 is CASSTGYYGYTF. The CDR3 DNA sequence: TGTGCCAGCAGTACAGGGTACTATGGCTACACCTTC.

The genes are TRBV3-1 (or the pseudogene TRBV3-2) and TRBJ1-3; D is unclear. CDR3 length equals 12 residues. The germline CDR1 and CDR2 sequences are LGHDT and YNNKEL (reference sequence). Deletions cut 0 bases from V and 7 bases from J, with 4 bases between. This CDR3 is CASSQDGNTIYF. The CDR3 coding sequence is TGTGCCAGCAGCCAAGATGGGAACACCATATATTTT.

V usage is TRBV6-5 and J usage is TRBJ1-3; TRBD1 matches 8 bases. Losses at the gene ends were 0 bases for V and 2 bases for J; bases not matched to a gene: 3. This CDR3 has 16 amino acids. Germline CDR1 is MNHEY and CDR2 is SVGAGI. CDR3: CASSYSTGVPGNTIYF. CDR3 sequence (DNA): TGTGCCAGCAGTTACTCGACAGGGGTTCCTGGAAACACCATATATTTT.

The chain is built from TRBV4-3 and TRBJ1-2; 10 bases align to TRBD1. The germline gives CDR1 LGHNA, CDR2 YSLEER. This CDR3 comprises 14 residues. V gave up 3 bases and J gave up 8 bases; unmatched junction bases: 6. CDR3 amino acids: CASSHRQGAEGYTF. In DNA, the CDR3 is TGCGCCAGCAGCCATCGACAGGGGGCTGAGGGCTACACCTTC.

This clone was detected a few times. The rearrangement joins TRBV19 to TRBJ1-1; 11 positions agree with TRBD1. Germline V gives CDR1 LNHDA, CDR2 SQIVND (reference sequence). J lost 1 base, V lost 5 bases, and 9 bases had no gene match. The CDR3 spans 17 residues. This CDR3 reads CASSLGQGAYSNTEAFF. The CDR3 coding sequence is TGTGCCAGTAGTCTCGGACAGGGGGCTTATTCGAACACTGAAGCTTTCTTT.

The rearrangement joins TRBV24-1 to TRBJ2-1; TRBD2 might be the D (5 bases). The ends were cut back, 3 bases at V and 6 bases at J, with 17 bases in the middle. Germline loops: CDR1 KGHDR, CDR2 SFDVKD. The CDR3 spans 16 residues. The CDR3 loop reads CATSDLRVGSFNEQFF. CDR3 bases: TGTGCCACCAGTGATCTACGGGTAGGGAGCTTCAATGAGCAGTTCTTC.

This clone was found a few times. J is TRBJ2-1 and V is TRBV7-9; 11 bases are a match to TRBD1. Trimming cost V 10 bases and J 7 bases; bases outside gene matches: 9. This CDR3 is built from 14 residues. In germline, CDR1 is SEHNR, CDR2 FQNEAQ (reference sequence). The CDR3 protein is CAILDRGLLNEQFF. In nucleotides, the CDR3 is TGTGCCATCCTGGACAGGGGGCTGTTGAATGAGCAGTTCTTC.

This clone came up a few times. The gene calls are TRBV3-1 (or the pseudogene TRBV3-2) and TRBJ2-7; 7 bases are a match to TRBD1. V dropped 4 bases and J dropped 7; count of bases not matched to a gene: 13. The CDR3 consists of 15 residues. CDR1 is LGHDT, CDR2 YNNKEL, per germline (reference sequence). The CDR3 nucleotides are TGTGCCAGCAGCCGTCGACAGGGATCCTTTAGGGAGCAGTACTTC. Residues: CASSRRQGSFREQYF.

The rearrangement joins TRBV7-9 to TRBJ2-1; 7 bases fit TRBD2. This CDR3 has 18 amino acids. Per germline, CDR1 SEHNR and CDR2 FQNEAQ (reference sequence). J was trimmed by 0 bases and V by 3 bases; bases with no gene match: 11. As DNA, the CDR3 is TGTGCCAGCAGCTTCACCGGGACTACCTCTCGCTCCTACAATGAGCAGTTCTTC. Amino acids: CASSFTGTTSRSYNEQFF.

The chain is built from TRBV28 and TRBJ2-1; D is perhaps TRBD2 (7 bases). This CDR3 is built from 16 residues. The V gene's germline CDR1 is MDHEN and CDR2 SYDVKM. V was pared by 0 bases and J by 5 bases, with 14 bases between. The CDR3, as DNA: TGTGCCAGCAGTTTATGGGGGGGGACACTCAACAATGAGCAGTTCTTC. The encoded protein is CASSLWGGTLNNEQFF.

The CDR3 DNA follows: TGTGCCAGCAGCTTGGAATTGGGCCGCGAGCAGTACTTC. As protein: CASSLELGREQYF. The chain joins TRBV5-5 to TRBJ2-7; D is unresolved. Germline V gene sequence: CDR1 SGHKS, CDR2 YYEKEE (reference sequence). V shed 0 bases and J shed 6 bases, with 10 bases lying between them. The CDR3 loop spans 13 amino acids.

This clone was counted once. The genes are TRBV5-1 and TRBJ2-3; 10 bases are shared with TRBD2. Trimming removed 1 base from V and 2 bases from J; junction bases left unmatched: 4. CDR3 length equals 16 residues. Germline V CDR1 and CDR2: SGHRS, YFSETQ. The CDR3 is CASSLWLAGDTDTQYF. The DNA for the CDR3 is TGCGCCAGCAGCTTGTGGCTAGCGGGGGACACAGATACGCAGTATTTT.

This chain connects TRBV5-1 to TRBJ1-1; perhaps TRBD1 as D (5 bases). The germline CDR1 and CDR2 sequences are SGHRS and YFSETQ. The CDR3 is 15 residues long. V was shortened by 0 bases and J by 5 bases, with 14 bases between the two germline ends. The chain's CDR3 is CASSLGSGTGTEAFF. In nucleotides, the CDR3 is TGCGCCAGCAGCTTGGGTTCAGGGACGGGGACTGAAGCTTTCTTT.

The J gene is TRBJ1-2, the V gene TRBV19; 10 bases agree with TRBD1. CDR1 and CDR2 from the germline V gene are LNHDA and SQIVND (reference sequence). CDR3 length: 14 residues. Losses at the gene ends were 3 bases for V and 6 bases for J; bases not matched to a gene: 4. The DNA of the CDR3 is TGTGCCAGTAGTATCCCCGGGACAGGGGATGGCTACACCTTC. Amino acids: CASSIPGTGDGYTF.

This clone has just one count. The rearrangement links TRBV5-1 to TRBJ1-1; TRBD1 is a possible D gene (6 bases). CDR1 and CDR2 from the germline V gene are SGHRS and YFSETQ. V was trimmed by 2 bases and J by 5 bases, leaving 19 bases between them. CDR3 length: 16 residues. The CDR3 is CASSFGGSAMRTEAFF. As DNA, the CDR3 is TGCGCCAGCAGCTTTGGGGGCAGTGCCATGAGGACTGAAGCTTTCTTT.

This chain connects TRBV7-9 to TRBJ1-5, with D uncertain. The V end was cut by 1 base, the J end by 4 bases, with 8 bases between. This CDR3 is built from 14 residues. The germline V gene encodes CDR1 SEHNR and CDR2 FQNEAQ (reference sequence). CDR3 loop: CASSLGGGNQPQHF. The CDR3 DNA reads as TGTGCCAGCAGCTTAGGCGGAGGAAATCAGCCCCAGCATTTT.

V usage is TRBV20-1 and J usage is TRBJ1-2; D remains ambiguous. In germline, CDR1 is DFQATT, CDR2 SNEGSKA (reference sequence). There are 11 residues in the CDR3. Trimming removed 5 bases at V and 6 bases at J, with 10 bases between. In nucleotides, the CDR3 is TGCAGTGCTCCCGACAAGAATGGCTACACCTTC. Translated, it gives CSAPDKNGYTF.

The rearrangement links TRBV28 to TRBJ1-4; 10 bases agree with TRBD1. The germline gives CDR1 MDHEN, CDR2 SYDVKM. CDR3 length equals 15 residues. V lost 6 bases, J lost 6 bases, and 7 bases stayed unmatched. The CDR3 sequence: CASSETGTGDEKLFF. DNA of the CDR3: TGTGCCAGCAGCGAAACCGGGACAGGGGATGAAAAACTGTTTTTT.

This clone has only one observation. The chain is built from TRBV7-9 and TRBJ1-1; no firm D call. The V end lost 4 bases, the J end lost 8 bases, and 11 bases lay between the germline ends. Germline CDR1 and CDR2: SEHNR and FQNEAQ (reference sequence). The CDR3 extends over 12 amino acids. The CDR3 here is CASSWEYPEAFF. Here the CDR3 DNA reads TGTGCCAGCAGCTGGGAATACCCGGAAGCTTTCTTT. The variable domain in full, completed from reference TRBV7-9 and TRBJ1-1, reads DTGVSQNPRHKITKRGQNVTFRCDPISEHNRLYWYRQTLGQGPEFLTYFQNEAQLEKSRLLSDRFSAERPKGSFSTLEIQRTEQGDSAMYLCASSWEYPEAFFGQGTRLTVV.

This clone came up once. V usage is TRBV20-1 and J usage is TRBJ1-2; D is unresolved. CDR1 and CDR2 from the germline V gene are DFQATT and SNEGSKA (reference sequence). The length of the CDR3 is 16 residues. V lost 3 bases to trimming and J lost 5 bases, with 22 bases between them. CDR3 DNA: TGCAGTGCTAGTTTCTTCTCCGCAAACAGTGGATATGGCTACACCTTC. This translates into CSASFFSANSGYGYTF.